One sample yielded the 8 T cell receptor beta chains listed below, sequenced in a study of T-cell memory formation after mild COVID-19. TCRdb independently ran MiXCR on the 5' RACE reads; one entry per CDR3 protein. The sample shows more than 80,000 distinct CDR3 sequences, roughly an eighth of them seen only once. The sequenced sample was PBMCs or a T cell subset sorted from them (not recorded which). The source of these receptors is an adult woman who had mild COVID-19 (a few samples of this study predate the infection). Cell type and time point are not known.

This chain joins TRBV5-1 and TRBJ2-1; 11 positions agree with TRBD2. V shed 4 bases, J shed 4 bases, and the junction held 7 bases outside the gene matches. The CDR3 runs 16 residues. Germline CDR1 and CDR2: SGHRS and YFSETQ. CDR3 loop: CASSPPLAGGYNEQFF. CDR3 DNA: TGCGCCAGCAGCCCCCCCCTAGCGGGGGGTTACAATGAGCAGTTCTTC.

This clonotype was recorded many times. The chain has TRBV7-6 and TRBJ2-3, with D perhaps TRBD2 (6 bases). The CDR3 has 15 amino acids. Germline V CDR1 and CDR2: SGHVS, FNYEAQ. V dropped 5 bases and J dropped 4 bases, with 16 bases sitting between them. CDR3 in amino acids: CASSPEGGEADTQYF. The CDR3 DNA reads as TGTGCCAGCAGCCCCGAGGGCGGGGAGGCAGATACGCAGTATTTT.

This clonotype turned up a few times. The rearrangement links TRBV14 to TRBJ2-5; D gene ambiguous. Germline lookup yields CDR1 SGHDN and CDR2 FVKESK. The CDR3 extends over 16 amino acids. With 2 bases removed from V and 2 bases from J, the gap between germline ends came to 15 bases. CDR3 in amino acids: CASSQYGSVRQETQYF. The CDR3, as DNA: TGTGCCAGCAGCCAATATGGGTCCGTCAGGCAAGAGACCCAGTACTTC.

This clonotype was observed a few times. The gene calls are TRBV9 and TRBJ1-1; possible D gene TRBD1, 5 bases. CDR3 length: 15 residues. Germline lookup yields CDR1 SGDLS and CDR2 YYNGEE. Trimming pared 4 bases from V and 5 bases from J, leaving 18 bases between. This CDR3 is CASSPPSGGRTEAFF. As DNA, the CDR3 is TGTGCCAGCAGCCCCCCGTCGGGGGGGAGAACTGAAGCTTTCTTT.

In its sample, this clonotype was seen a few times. CDR3 DNA sequence: TGTGCCAGCAGCCAAGACCCCTACGAGCAGTACTTC. It codes for CASSQDPYEQYF. The J gene is TRBJ2-7, the V gene TRBV6-2 or TRBV6-3; D remains unclear. V was cut by 6 bases and J by 2 bases, with 8 bases left in between. Germline-derived CDR1 and CDR2 are MNHEY and SVGEGT. This CDR3 comprises 12 residues.

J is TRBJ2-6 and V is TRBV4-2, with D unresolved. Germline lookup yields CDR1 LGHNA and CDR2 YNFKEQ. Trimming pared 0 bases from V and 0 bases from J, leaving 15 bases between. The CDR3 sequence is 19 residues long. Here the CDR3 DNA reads TGTGCCAGCAGCCAAGAAGGCTCCGGCTCTCTCTCTGGGGCCAACGTCCTGACTTTC. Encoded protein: CASSQEGSGSLSGANVLTF.

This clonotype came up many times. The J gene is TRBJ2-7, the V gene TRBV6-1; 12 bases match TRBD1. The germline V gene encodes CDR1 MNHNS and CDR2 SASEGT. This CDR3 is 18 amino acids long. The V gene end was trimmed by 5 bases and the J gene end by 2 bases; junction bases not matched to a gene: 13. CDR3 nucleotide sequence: TGTGCCAGCAGTCCCCGGGACAGGGGGCCGGCCGGAGCCTACGAGCAGTACTTC. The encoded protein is CASSPRDRGPAGAYEQYF.

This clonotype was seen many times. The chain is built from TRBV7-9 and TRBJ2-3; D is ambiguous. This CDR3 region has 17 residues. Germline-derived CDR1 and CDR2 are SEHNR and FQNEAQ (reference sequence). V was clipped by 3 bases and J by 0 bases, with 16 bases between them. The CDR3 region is CASSLHPQLTSTDTQYF. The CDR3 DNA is TGTGCCAGCAGCTTGCACCCACAACTCACTAGCACAGATACGCAGTATTTT.